The sequence of this T cell receptor (beta chain) was determined in a study of beta chain features in type 1 diabetes. The study's findings and limits: PCR might preferentially amplify shorter templates, equally in patients and controls. Patients with Type 1 diabetes showed moderately but significantly shorter TCRB CDR3s in all four CD4+ subsets.

The investigators reverse transcribed all of the isolated RNA, so they sequenced expressed TCRB transcripts. TCRdb's table, derived via immunoSEQ multiplex PCR, lists solely in-frame clones and lacks some. The data show fewer than 400,000 clones, approximately 9.9% seen once. With 10 bases removed from V and 5 bases from J, the gap between germline ends came to 12 bases. Germline V gene sequence: CDR1 ENHRY, CDR2 SYGVKD. The CDR3 has 12 residues. Details on this clone: Its antigen is unidentified.

The rearrangement joins TRBV10-3 to TRBJ1-5; weak D call: TRBD1 (5 bases). Sequencing input: central memory CD4+ T cells from blood. The source of this sequence is a man younger than 40 with type 1 diabetes. CDR3 loop: CATGPTDQPQHF. The DNA of the CDR3 is TGTGCCACCGGCCCGACAGATCAGCCCCAGCATTTT.